Listed below are T cell receptor beta chains from one sample, sequenced in a study of beta chain features in type 1 diabetes. Data came from immunoSEQ multiplex PCR; TCRdb stores just in-frame clones and leaves some out. The sample lists around 710,000 clones, around 11% occurring once. The specimen was naive CD4+ T cells from blood. Receptor source: a man aged 25-40 years with type 1 diabetes. Both conserved end residues are part of each CDR3. Fields, in order: V gene, J gene, clone size, D gene, CDR3 protein, CDR3 DNA. D genes are given only for firm matches. Clone size, where shown, is once, few, many, or a class for clones that have expanded.

>TRBV29-1|TRBJ2-1|-|-
CSSTQGRGQQGGEQFF
TGCAGCTCCACCCAGGGCAGGGGACAGCAGGGGGGTGAGCAGTTCTTC
>TRBV11-3|TRBJ2-1|few|TRBD1
CASSLQGLSYNEQFF
TGTGCCAGCAGCCTACAGGGGCTTTCCTACAATGAGCAGTTCTTC
>TRBV29-1|TRBJ2-1|-|TRBD1
CSVQGQGNEQFF
TGCAGCGTCCAGGGACAGGGCAATGAGCAGTTCTTC
>TRBV29-1|TRBJ1-2|-|-
CSVGGGWAGYTF
TGCAGCGTTGGAGGGGGTTGGGCTGGCTACACCTTC
>TRBV2|TRBJ1-5|-|TRBD1
CASSAPDRDPRTQHF
TGTGCCAGCAGTGCGCCCGACAGGGATCCTCGGACCCAGCATTTT
>TRBV7-3|TRBJ1-2|-|TRBD1
CASSSGQGDRGYTF
TGTGCCAGCAGCTCGGGACAGGGGGACCGTGGCTACACCTTC
>TRBV4-1|TRBJ2-7|-|-
CASRKGPGREYEQYF
TGCGCCAGTAGAAAAGGGCCCGGACGTGAATACGAGCAGTACTTC
>TRBV18|TRBJ2-3|-|-
CASSPFLARQGADTQYF
TGTGCCAGCTCACCATTCTTGGCAAGGCAAGGCGCAGATACGCAGTATTTT
>TRBV2|TRBJ2-1|few|-
CASSEEGFEQFF
TGTGCCAGCAGTGAAGAAGGATTTGAGCAGTTCTTC
>TRBV5-1|TRBJ1-1|-|TRBD1
CASTFTGGAGNPEAFF
TGCGCCAGCACCTTTACAGGGGGCGCGGGGAACCCTGAAGCTTTCTTT
>TRBV4-3|TRBJ1-1|-|-
CASSQDRGGGTEAFF
TGCGCCAGCAGCCAAGATCGAGGCGGCGGCACTGAAGCTTTCTTT
>TRBV18|TRBJ2-7|-|TRBD2
CASSLGTSAYEQYF
TGTGCCAGCTCACTCGGGACTAGCGCCTACGAGCAGTACTTC
>TRBV19|TRBJ2-3|-|-
CASSQRQRLTSTDTQYF
TGTGCCAGTAGCCAAAGACAGAGACTGACTAGCACAGATACGCAGTATTTT
>TRBV28|TRBJ1-4|few|TRBD1
CASSLTGAVREKLFF
TGTGCCAGCAGTTTGACAGGGGCTGTGAGGGAAAAACTGTTTTTT
>TRBV29-1|TRBJ2-5|-|TRBD2
CSVGQTSKETQYF
TGCAGCGTTGGACAGACTAGCAAAGAGACCCAGTACTTC